The source of this TCR beta chain is a study of post-analysis software for immune sequencing data. Study-level results: Significantly lower normalized Chao1 diversity was seen in multiple sclerosis patients than in controls. In patients, TRBV5-6, TRBV5-1 and TRBV20-1 belonged to five TRBV segments found more frequently than in controls.

On this clonotype itself: Its antigen is unknown.

CDR3 length equals 16 residues. V gave up 1 base and J gave up 8 bases, with 18 bases separating them. CDR1 and CDR2 (germline): MGHRA, YSYEKL. Unique molecular identifiers had been added to the TCR beta cDNA libraries. MiXCR, applied by TCRdb to the PCR reads, yields one record per CDR3 protein. The sample has 740,000 or so distinct CDR3 sequences, roughly 50% seen once; the top ten hold about 4.8%. The sequencing sample was made of blood. This TCR was recovered from a girl between 10 and 17 years old with multiple sclerosis. The chain joins TRBV4-1 to TRBJ2-1, with D perhaps assigned TRBD1 or TRBD2 (6 bases each). The CDR3 is CASSQVRQGGLDEQFF. CDR3 coding DNA: TGCGCCAGCAGCCAAGTTCGTCAAGGGGGGTTGGATGAGCAGTTCTTC.